This TCR beta chain was sequenced during a study of shared clonotypes between healthy human individuals. Libraries were prepared by immunoSEQ multiplex PCR; TCRdb keeps only in-frame clonotypes and omits some of them. Of over 2,000,000 clones listed, roughly 93% are singletons. From germline, CDR1 is SGHTA and CDR2 FQGTGA. The V end was cut by 5 bases, the J end by 0 bases, with 17 bases between. The CDR3 runs 16 residues. Naive CD8 cells lacked CD45RO, underwent positive selection for CCR7 and left out terminally differentiated effector memory CD45RA+ cells. The chain combines TRBV7-3 with TRBJ2-7; D possibly corresponds to TRBD2 (5 bases). What was sequenced was naive CD8+ T cells from PBMCs. The sequence was obtained from a man younger than 35 in good health. Some clones in this sample may be carry-over from other donors' samples. The CDR3 DNA follows: TGTGCCAGCAGCCACCCCCCCGCGGGCCGCTCCTACGAGCAGTACTTC. Encoded protein: CASSHPPAGRSYEQYF.